A single sample gave rise to the 25 T cell receptor beta chains below, sequenced in a study of T cells in Graves' hyperthyroidism and ophthalmopathy. Amplification of TCR beta CDR3 regions was performed using RNA transcripts as template. During a first-round RT-PCR of the TCR CDR3, the HTBI primer set was used. TCRdb called the multiplex PCR reads again in MiXCR, with one record for every CDR3 protein. This table holds roughly 170,000 distinct CDR3 sequences, roughly 10% found once. The source material was blood. The source is a woman between 18 and 29 years old with Graves' hyperthyroidism that later progressed to Graves' ophthalmopathy.

This clonotype was seen many times. V and J are TRBV11-2 and TRBJ2-5; tentatively, D is TRBD1 (5 bases). CDR1 is SGHAT and CDR2 is FQNNGV in the germline V gene. V was clipped by 1 base and J by 5 bases, with 14 bases between them. This CDR3 is built from 15 residues. CDR3: CASSLVVWGQETQYF. The DNA for the CDR3 is TGTGCCAGCAGCTTAGTTGTTTGGGGCCAGGAGACCCAGTACTTC. The full variable domain, with the rest looked up from reference TRBV11-2 and TRBJ2-5, is EAGVAQSPRYKIIEKRQSVAFWCNPISGHATLYWYQQILGQGPKLLIQFQNNGVVDDSQLPKDRFSAERLKGVDSTLKIQPAKLEDSAVYLCASSLVVWGQETQYFGPGTRLLVL.

Many counts were recorded for this clonotype. The chain uses TRBV20-1 and TRBJ2-2; D may match TRBD1 or TRBD2 (6 bases each). Looked up from germline, CDR1 is DFQATT and CDR2 is SNEGSKA (reference sequence). V gave up 3 bases and J gave up 3 bases, with 17 bases separating them. The CDR3 loop spans 16 amino acids. The CDR3, as DNA: TGCAGTGCTAGGACTGAGGGGGGCCACGACACCGGGGAGCTGTTTTTT. Amino acid sequence: CSARTEGGHDTGELFF.

This clonotype was seen ten or more times. The chain joins TRBV6-1 to TRBJ1-1; unclear D gene. The CDR3 covers 15 residues. Germline CDR1 is MNHNS and CDR2 is SASEGT. V lost 3 bases, J lost 1 base, and 12 bases lay in between. The CDR3 loop is CASSEVTSPNTEAFF. The CDR3 nucleotides read TGTGCCAGCAGTGAGGTAACATCCCCGAACACTGAAGCTTTCTTT.

This sequence joins TRBV4-2 and TRBJ2-7; the D gene is possibly TRBD1 (6 bases). Germline CDR1 LGHNA, CDR2 YNFKEQ. The CDR3 sequence is 13 residues long. Trimming removed 0 bases at V and 9 bases at J, with 12 bases between. DNA of the CDR3: TGTGCCAGCAGCCAAGAAAGGGGGTTATCGCAGTACTTC. Its translation: CASSQERGLSQYF.

This clonotype was counted at least ten times. V and J are TRBV10-3 and TRBJ2-7; 7 bases map to TRBD2. Losses at the gene ends were 2 bases for V and 5 bases for J; bases not matched to a gene: 3. The length of the CDR3 is 13 residues. From germline, CDR1 is ENHRY and CDR2 SYGVKD. The CDR3 sequence is CAISERGEDEQYF. In nucleotides, the CDR3 is TGTGCCATCAGTGAGCGGGGGGAAGACGAGCAGTACTTC.

In its sample, this clonotype was seen a few times. This chain's CDR3 is CASSIAGLAGDNEQFF. DNA for the CDR3: TGTGCCAGTAGTATAGCTGGGCTAGCGGGAGACAATGAGCAGTTCTTC. The chain has TRBV19 and TRBJ2-1; 10 nucleotides agree with TRBD2. Germline CDR1 reads LNHDA; CDR2 reads SQIVND (reference sequence). Trimming at V came to 1 base and at J to 5 bases, leaving 5 bases not matched to a gene. The CDR3 totals 16 residues.

In this sample, this clonotype turned up many times. This chain connects TRBV2 to TRBJ1-4, with 9 bases aligning to TRBD1. The CDR3 runs to 16 residues. The V and J ends lost 5 bases and 8 bases, in that order; junction bases with no gene match: 12. From germline, CDR1 is SNHLY and CDR2 FYNNEI. CDR3: CASSTGTGQGGEKLFF. CDR3 DNA sequence: TGTGCCAGCAGTACCGGGACAGGGCAAGGTGGGGAAAAACTGTTTTTT.

This clonotype was seen many times. The chain carries TRBV12-3 or TRBV12-4 and TRBJ1-6; D is ambiguous. The CDR3 consists of 15 residues. V was clipped by 3 bases and J by 7 bases, with 13 bases between them. The CDR3 nucleotides are TGTGCCAGCAGTTTCGGAGCCTCGGGGAATTCACCCCTCCACTTT. Its protein product is CASSFGASGNSPLHF.

This clonotype was counted a few times. This chain connects TRBV24-1 to TRBJ2-1, with D perhaps TRBD1 (6 bases). CDR3 length: 18 amino acids. From germline, CDR1 is KGHDR and CDR2 SFDVKD. The germline V and J ends were trimmed by 2 bases and 2 bases, with 18 bases remaining between them. The CDR3 region is CATSDWGKGRGTYNEQFF. CDR3 nucleotides: TGTGCCACCAGTGATTGGGGTAAGGGCAGGGGAACCTACAATGAGCAGTTCTTC.

There are a few counts of this clonotype. This chain links TRBV5-5 with TRBJ2-1; 8 bases are a match to TRBD2. After removal of 1 base from V and 8 bases from J, the junction contained 11 bases not matched to a gene. From germline, CDR1 is SGHKS and CDR2 YYEKEE (reference sequence). This CDR3 is built from 16 residues. The CDR3 loop is CASSLLSREVGDEQFF. CDR3 bases: TGTGCCAGCAGCTTGCTCTCGCGGGAGGTCGGCGATGAGCAGTTCTTC.

This clonotype was counted many times. The chain links TRBV7-2 to TRBJ2-5, with 7 bases that match TRBD2. Trimming cost V 5 bases and J 5 bases; bases outside gene matches: 8. The germline V gene has CDR1 SGHTA and CDR2 FQGNSA. The CDR3 sequence is 14 residues long. The CDR3 loop is CASSPGGRLETQYF. The CDR3 nucleotides read TGTGCCAGCAGCCCCGGGGGGAGATTGGAGACCCAGTACTTC. The variable domain in full, completed from reference TRBV7-2 and TRBJ2-5, reads GAGVSQSPSNKVTEKGKDVELRCDPISGHTALYWYRQSLGQGLEFLIYFQGNSAPDKSGLPSDRFSAERTGGSVSTLTIQRTQQEDSAVYLCASSPGGRLETQYFGPGTRLLVL.

This clonotype has ten or more counts. The rearrangement uses TRBV20-1 and TRBJ2-7; TRBD1 might be the D (5 bases). The CDR3 has 14 residues. Per germline, CDR1 DFQATT and CDR2 SNEGSKA (reference sequence). V gave up 4 bases and J gave up 6 bases, with 19 bases separating them. In DNA, the CDR3 is TGCAGTGCTACCCAATGGCAGGGTGCGCTCGAGCAGTACTTC. This encodes CSATQWQGALEQYF.

This clonotype has at least ten counts. This chain connects TRBV7-2 to TRBJ2-7; D is unresolved. The V gene's germline CDR1 is SGHTA and CDR2 FQGNSA. The CDR3 consists of 12 residues. V was pared by 3 bases and J by 6 bases, with 9 bases between. The CDR3 DNA follows: TGTGCCAGCAGCTTCCCAGGAAGCGAGCAGTACTTC. Protein: CASSFPGSEQYF.

At least ten counts were recorded for this clonotype. The V gene is TRBV27, the J gene TRBJ1-5; TRBD1 agrees at 7 bases. CDR1 is MNHEY and CDR2 is SMNVEV in the germline V gene (reference sequence). The CDR3 length is 16 residues. With V trimmed by 0 bases and J by 3 bases, 5 bases remained unmatched. CDR3 bases: TGTGCCAGCAGTTTATCAGGGACAGACTACAATCAGCCCCAGCATTTT. Its protein is CASSLSGTDYNQPQHF.

The table lists this clonotype with many counts. V is TRBV20-1 and J is TRBJ1-1, with D uncertain. Trimming removed 3 bases from V and 0 bases from J, with 14 bases in between. Germline CDR1 and CDR2: DFQATT and SNEGSKA (reference sequence). This CDR3 is built from 15 residues. CDR3 bases: TGCAGTGCTAGTCCGCCGGTAGGGCTGAACACTGAAGCTTTCTTT. Encoded protein: CSASPPVGLNTEAFF.

The table lists this clonotype with a few counts. The chain is built from TRBV20-1 and TRBJ1-4, with D hard to call. The ends were cut back, 2 bases at V and 5 bases at J, with 6 bases in the middle. Per germline, CDR1 DFQATT and CDR2 SNEGSKA (reference sequence). The CDR3 runs to 12 residues. The CDR3: CSARRGNEKLFF. CDR3 in DNA: TGCAGTGCTAGAAGAGGGAATGAAAAACTGTTTTTT.

Many counts were recorded for this clonotype. This chain links TRBV12-3 or TRBV12-4 with TRBJ1-1, with 7 positions matching TRBD1. This CDR3 spans 20 amino acids. With 6 bases clipped from V and 1 base from J, the junction kept 23 bases outside the gene matches. The CDR3 loop reads CASRTGFLAGDSRRNTEAFF. CDR3 sequence (DNA): TGTGCCAGCAGGACAGGGTTTCTCGCCGGAGACTCTAGACGGAACACTGAAGCTTTCTTT.

This clonotype has only a few counts. V usage is TRBV7-9 and J usage is TRBJ1-1; weak D call: TRBD1 (6 bases). V lost 4 bases and J lost 4, with 16 bases in between. Germline V lookup: CDR1 SEHNR, CDR2 FQNEAQ (reference sequence). The CDR3 is 15 amino acids. The CDR3 loop is CASSSLDRGFTEAFF. The CDR3 DNA reads TGTGCCAGCAGCTCCTTGGACAGAGGGTTCACTGAAGCTTTCTTT. Drawing the rest from reference TRBV7-9 and TRBJ1-1, the complete variable domain is DTGVSQNPRHKITKRGQNVTFRCDPISEHNRLYWYRQTLGQGPEFLTYFQNEAQLEKSRLLSDRFSAERPKGSFSTLEIQRTEQGDSAMYLCASSSLDRGFTEAFFGQGTRLTVV.

In this sample, this clonotype turned up many times. The chain employs TRBV11-2 and TRBJ2-1; 9 bases align to TRBD1. Per germline, CDR1 SGHAT and CDR2 FQNNGV. The CDR3 totals 16 residues. V was clipped by 1 base and J by 7 bases; unmatched bases: 8. CDR3 nucleotides: TGTGCCAGCAGCTTAGTCGCGACAGGGGGAAGGAATGAGCAGTTCTTC. Protein product: CASSLVATGGRNEQFF.

Many counts were recorded for this clonotype. The genes are TRBV27 and TRBJ2-7; 9 positions match TRBD1. Germline V gene lookup returns CDR1 MNHEY and CDR2 SMNVEV (reference sequence). The CDR3 spans 15 residues. Unmatched junction bases numbered 10, after V lost 5 bases and J lost 5 bases. The CDR3 is CASSADRDRVNEQYF. In nucleotides, the CDR3 is TGTGCCAGCAGTGCGGACCGGGACAGGGTAAACGAGCAGTACTTC.

This clonotype was seen at least ten times. The chain has TRBV28 and TRBJ1-5; TRBD1 aligns across 7 bases. The germline CDR1 and CDR2 sequences are MDHEN and SYDVKM. This CDR3 spans 18 amino acids. Unmatched junction bases numbered 15, after V lost 6 bases and J lost 1 base. The CDR3 sequence: CASSSTGRFTISNQPQHF. The CDR3 DNA reads TGTGCCAGCAGCTCGACAGGGCGATTTACTATCAGCAATCAGCCCCAGCATTTT.

This clonotype occurred a few times. Given the absence of the conserved phenylalanine or tryptophan at the CDR3 end, a read error is likely. The chain is built from TRBV2 and TRBJ1-6, with D perhaps TRBD1 (5 bases). Between the trimmed V and J ends, which lost 11 bases and 0 bases, there was a span of 32 bases. Germline CDR1 reads SNHLY; CDR2 reads FYNNEI. The CDR3 is 21 amino acids. CDR3 sequence: CAGRKEMGGISGSSYNSPLHS. DNA of the CDR3: TGTGCCGGCCGGAAGGAAATGGGGGGGATTTCGGGGAGCTCCTATAATTCACCCCTCCACTCT.

This clonotype showed up many times. The chain carries TRBV3-1 and TRBJ2-3; 9 bases are shared with TRBD2. Germline CDR1 and CDR2: LGHDT and YNNKEL (reference sequence). This CDR3 comprises 18 residues. V trimming: 1 base; J trimming: 0 bases; junction bases outside the gene matches: 8. The CDR3 DNA reads as TGTGCCAGCAGCCAAGCTGTTGGCGGGAGGGCCAGCACAGATACGCAGTATTTT. This gives the protein CASSQAVGGRASTDTQYF.

There are a few counts of this clonotype. An end of the junction does not agree with germline; a read error may underlie this. This rearrangement joins TRBV29-1 to TRBJ2-3; TRBD2 might be the D (6 bases). The CDR3 extends over 14 amino acids. Germline lookup yields CDR1 SQVTM and CDR2 ANQGSEA. DNA of the CDR3: TGCAGCGTTGCTCATGGGCGGGGCACAGATGCGCAGTATTTT. It encodes CSVAHGRGTDAQYF.

Comment on this clonotype: At one of its ends the junction is not consistent with the germline gene, which may arise from a read error. The V call is TRBV7-8, the J call TRBJ1-4, with TRBD1 as a possible D gene (5 bases). This CDR3 is built from 18 residues. Germline V CDR1 and CDR2: SGHVS, FQNEAQ. CDR3 sequence reads: CASSLVGLGAATNETLFF. The CDR3 bases are TGTGCCAGCAGCTTAGTCGGTCTCGGGGCCGCAACTAACGAAACACTGTTTTTT.